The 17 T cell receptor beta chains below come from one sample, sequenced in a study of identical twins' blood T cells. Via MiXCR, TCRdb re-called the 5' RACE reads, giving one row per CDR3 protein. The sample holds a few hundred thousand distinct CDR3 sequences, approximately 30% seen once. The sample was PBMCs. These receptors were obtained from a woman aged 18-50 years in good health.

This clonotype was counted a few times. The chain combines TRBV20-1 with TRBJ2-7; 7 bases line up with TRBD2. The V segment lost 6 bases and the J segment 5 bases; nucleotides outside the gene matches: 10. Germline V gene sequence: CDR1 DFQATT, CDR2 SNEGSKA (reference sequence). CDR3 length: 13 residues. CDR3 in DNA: TGCAGTGCGGATAGGGACTATTCAGACGAGCAGTACTTC. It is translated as CSADRDYSDEQYF.

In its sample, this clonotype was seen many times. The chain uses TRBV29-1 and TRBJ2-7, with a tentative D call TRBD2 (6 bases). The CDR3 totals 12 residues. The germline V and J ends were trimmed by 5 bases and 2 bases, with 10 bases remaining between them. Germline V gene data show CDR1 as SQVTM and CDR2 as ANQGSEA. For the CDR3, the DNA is TGCAGCGTTCCCGGGGGAACCTACGAGCAGTACTTC. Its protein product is CSVPGGTYEQYF.

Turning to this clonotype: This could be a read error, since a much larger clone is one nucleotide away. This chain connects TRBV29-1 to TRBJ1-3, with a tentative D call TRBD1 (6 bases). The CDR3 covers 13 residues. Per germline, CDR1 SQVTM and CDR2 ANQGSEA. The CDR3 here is CSAVQGYGNTVYF. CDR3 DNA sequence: TGCAGCGCAGTCCAGGGGTACGGAAACACCGTATATTTT. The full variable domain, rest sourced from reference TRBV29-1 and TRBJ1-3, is SAVISQKPSRDICQRGTSLTIQCQVDSQVTMMFWYRQQPGQSLTLIATANQGSEATYESGFVIDKFPISRPNLTFSTLTVSNMSPEDSSIYLCSAVQGYGNTVYFGEGSWLTVV.

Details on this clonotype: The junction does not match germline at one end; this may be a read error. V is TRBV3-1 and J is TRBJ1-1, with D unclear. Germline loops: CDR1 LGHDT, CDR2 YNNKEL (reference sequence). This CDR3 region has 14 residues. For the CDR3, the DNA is TGTGCCAACAGCCAAGAGGTTTGGATCACTGAAGCTTTCTTT. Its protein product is CANSQEVWITEAFF.

This CDR3 reads CASRPTGANVLTF. In DNA form, the CDR3 reads TGTGCCAGCAGACCCACTGGGGCCAACGTCCTGACTTTC. The chain has TRBV6-2 or TRBV6-3 and TRBJ2-6; D is ambiguous. Looked up from germline, CDR1 is MNHEY and CDR2 is SVGEGT. V was cut by 6 bases and J by 2 bases, with 5 bases left in between. The CDR3 spans 13 residues.

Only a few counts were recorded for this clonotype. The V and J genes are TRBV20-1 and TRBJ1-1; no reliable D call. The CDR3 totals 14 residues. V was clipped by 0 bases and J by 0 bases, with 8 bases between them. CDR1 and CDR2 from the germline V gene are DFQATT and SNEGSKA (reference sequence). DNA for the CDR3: TGCAGTGCTAGAGATCCGACCGTGAACACTGAAGCTTTCTTT. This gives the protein CSARDPTVNTEAFF.

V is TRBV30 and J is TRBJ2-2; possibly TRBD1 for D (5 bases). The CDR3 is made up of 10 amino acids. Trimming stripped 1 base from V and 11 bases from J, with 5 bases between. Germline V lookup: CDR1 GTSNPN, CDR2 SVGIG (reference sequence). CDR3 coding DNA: TGTGCCTGGAGTGGGACAGAGCTGTTTTTT. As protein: CAWSGTELFF.

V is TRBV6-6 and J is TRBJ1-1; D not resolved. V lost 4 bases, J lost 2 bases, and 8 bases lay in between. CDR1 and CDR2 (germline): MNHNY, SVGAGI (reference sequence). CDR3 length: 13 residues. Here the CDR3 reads CASSSSGNTEAFF. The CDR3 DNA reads TGTGCCAGCAGTTCGAGCGGTAACACTGAAGCTTTCTTT.

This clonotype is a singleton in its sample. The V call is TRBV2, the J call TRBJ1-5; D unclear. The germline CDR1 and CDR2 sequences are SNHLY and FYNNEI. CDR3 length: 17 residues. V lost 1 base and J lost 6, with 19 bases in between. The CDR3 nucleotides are TGTGCCAGCAGTGAAGAGCGGAGACACCTGGCGGGTCAGCCCCAGCATTTT. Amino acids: CASSEERRHLAGQPQHF.

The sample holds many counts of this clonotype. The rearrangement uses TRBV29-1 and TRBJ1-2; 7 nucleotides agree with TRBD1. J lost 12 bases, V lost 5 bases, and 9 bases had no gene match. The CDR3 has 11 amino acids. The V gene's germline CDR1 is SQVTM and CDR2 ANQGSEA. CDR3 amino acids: CSVKRTGSDTF. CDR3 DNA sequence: TGCAGCGTTAAACGGACAGGATCGGACACCTTC.

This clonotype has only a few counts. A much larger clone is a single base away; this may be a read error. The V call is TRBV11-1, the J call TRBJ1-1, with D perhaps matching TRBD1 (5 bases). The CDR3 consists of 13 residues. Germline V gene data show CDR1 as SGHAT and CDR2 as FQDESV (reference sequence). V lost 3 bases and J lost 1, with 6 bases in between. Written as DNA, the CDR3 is TGTGCCAGCAGCTTTGGGGCGAACACTGAAGCTTTCTTT. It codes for CASSFGANTEAFF. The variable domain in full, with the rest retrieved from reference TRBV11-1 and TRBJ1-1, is EAEVAQSPRYKITEKSQAVAFWCDPISGHATLYWYRQILGQGPELLVQFQDESVVDDSQLPKDRFSAERLKGVDSTLKIQPAELGDSAMYLCASSFGANTEAFFGQGTRLTVV.

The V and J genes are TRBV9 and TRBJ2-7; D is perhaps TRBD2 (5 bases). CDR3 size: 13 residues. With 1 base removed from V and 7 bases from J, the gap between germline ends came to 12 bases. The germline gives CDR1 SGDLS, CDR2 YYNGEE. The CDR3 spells CASSVSVSGEQYF. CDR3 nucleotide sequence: TGTGCCAGCAGCGTAAGTGTTTCGGGGGAGCAGTACTTC.

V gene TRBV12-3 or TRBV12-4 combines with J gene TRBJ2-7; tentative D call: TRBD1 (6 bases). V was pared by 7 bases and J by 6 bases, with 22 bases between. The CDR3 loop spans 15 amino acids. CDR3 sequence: CASTFRTDYGGEQYF. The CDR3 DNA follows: TGTGCCAGCACTTTCCGGACAGACTACGGAGGCGAGCAGTACTTC.

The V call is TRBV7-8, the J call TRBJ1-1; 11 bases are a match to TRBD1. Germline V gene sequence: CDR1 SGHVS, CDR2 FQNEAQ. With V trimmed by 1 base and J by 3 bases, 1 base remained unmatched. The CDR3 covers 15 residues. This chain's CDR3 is CASSLGTGGHTEAFF. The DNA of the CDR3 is TGTGCCAGCAGCTTAGGGACAGGGGGCCACACTGAAGCTTTCTTT.

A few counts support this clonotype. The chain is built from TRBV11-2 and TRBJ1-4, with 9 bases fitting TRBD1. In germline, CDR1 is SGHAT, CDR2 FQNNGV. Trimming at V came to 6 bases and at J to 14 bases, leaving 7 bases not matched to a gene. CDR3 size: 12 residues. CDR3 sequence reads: CASSWTGESLFF. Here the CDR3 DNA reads TGTGCCAGCAGTTGGACAGGGGAGAGTCTGTTTTTT.

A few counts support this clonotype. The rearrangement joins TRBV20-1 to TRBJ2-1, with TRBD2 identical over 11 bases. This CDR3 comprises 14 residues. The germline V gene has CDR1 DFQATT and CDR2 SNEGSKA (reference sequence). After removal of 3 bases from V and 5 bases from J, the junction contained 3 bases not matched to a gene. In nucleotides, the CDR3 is TGCAGTGCTAGGCGTAGCGGGGGGGACAATGAGCAGTTCTTC. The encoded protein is CSARRSGGDNEQFF.

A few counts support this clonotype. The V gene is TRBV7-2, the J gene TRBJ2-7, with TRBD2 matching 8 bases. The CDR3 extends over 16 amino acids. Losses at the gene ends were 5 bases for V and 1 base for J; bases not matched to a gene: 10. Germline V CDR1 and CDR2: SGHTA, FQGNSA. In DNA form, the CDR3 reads TGTGCCAGCAGCCCCACCTTTCGGGGGGGATCCTACGAGCAGTACTTC. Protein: CASSPTFRGGSYEQYF.